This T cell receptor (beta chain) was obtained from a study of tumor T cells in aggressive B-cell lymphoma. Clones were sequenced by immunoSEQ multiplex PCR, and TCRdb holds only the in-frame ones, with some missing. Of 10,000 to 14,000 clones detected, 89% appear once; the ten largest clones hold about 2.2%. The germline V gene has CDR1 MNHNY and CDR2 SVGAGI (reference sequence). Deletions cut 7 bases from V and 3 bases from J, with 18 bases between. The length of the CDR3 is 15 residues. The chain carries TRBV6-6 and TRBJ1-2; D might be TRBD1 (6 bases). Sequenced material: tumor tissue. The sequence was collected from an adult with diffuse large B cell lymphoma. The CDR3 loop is CASTPTGGGHYGYTF. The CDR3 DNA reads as TGTGCCAGCACCCCAACCGGGGGGGGGCACTATGGCTACACCTTC.